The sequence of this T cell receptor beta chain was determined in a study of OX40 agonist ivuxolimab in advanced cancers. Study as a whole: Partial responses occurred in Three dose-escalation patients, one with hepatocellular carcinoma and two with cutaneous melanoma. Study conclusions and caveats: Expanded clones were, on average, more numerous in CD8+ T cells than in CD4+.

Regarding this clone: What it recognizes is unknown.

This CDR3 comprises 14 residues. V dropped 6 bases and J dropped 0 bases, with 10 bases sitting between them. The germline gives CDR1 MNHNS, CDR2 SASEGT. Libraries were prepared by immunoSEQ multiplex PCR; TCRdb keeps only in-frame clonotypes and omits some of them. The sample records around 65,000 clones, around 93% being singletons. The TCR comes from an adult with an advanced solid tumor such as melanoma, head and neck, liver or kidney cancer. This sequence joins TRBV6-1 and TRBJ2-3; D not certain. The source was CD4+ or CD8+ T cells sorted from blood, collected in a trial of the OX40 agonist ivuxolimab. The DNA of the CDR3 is TGTGCCAGCAGCCCAACTGACAGCACAGATACGCAGTATTTT. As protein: CASSPTDSTDTQYF.